Listed here are 22 T cell receptor beta chains from one sample, sequenced in a study of cytomegalovirus exposure and HLA in healthy donors. Primers: 60 Vbeta forward and 13 Jbeta reverse. TCRdb keeps only in-frame clones here, not all; method: immunoSEQ multiplex PCR. The top ten hold about 4.9% of the sample, which has 90,000 to 120,000 clones, around 75% seen once. The sequenced material came from PBMCs. The receptors were gathered from a woman younger than 35 in good health and CMV-seropositive.

The chain joins TRBV14 to TRBJ2-1, with a possible D match to TRBD2 (6 bases). The germline V gene encodes CDR1 SGHDN and CDR2 FVKESK. V was cut by 5 bases and J by 6 bases, with 8 bases left in between. CDR3 length equals 12 residues. The CDR3 sequence is CASSRLVNEQFF. In nucleotides, the CDR3 is TGTGCCAGCAGCAGACTAGTCAATGAGCAGTTCTTC.

The chain has TRBV7-3 and TRBJ2-2, with 9 nucleotides matching TRBD1. Germline trimming cut 5 bases from V and 0 bases from J; bases unmatched to any gene: 1. The CDR3 has 15 amino acids. CDR1 and CDR2 from the germline V gene are SGHTA and FQGTGA. CDR3 protein: CASSGQGTNTGELFF. CDR3 nucleotides: TGTGCCAGCAGCGGACAGGGGACGAACACCGGGGAGCTGTTTTTT. The full variable domain, with the rest looked up from reference TRBV7-3 and TRBJ2-2, is GAGVSQTPSNKVTEKGKYVELRCDPISGHTALYWYRQSLGQGPEFLIYFQGTGAADDSGLPNDRFFAVRPEGSVSTLKIQRTERGDSAVYLCASSGQGTNTGELFFGEGSRLTVL.

The gene calls are TRBV19 and TRBJ2-7; maybe TRBD2 (7 bases). The V gene's germline CDR1 is LNHDA and CDR2 SQIVND (reference sequence). Trimming pared 10 bases from V and 0 bases from J, leaving 13 bases between. This CDR3 is 13 amino acids long. CDR3 loop: CATLGGASYEQYF. In DNA form, the CDR3 reads TGTGCCACCCTAGGGGGGGCCTCCTACGAGCAGTACTTC.

The chain uses TRBV28 and TRBJ2-5; no reliable D call. Germline V gene lookup returns CDR1 MDHEN and CDR2 SYDVKM. The CDR3 consists of 13 residues. V lost 3 bases to trimming and J lost 5 bases, with 10 bases between them. This CDR3 is CASSFVRGETQYF. CDR3 nucleotide sequence: TGTGCCAGCAGTTTCGTCAGAGGTGAGACCCAGTACTTC.

The V call is TRBV6-5, the J call TRBJ2-3, with D possibly TRBD1 on 5 matching bases. The CDR3 spans 14 residues. V was pared by 2 bases and J by 2 bases, with 8 bases between. CDR1 MNHEY and CDR2 SVGAGI come from the germline V gene. CDR3 sequence (DNA): TGTGCCAGCAGTTACGCAGGGAACACAGATACGCAGTATTTT. It specifies CASSYAGNTDTQYF.

The chain joins TRBV27 to TRBJ2-4, with D possibly TRBD2 on 6 matching bases. The CDR3 totals 16 residues. V lost 0 bases, J lost 7 bases, and 16 bases lay in between. Germline CDR1 MNHEY, CDR2 SMNVEV (reference sequence). CDR3 bases: TGTGCCAGCAGTTTATCGAGACTAGGAGGGGATAACATTCAGTACTTC. This codes for CASSLSRLGGDNIQYF.

DNA of the CDR3: TGTGCCAGCAGTAGACAGAACTATGGCTACACCTTC. As protein: CASSRQNYGYTF. The V and J genes are TRBV6-5 and TRBJ1-2; D possibly corresponds to TRBD1 (5 bases). Germline values: CDR1 MNHEY, CDR2 SVGAGI. Trimming pared 5 bases from V and 2 bases from J, leaving 6 bases between. The CDR3 totals 12 residues.

The chain joins TRBV28 to TRBJ1-2; 7 bases fit TRBD1. The CDR3 runs 13 residues. The V segment lost 4 bases and the J segment 8 bases; nucleotides outside the gene matches: 7. Germline loops: CDR1 MDHEN, CDR2 SYDVKM. DNA for the CDR3: TGTGCCAGCAGTTACGACAGGGCGTTGGGCTACACCTTC. This gives the protein CASSYDRALGYTF.

This clone was counted only a few times. The chain has TRBV2 and TRBJ2-7; no reliable D call. The CDR3 covers 13 residues. Germline V lookup: CDR1 SNHLY, CDR2 FYNNEI. With 7 bases removed from V and 4 bases from J, the gap between germline ends came to 14 bases. The CDR3 DNA sequence: TGTGCCAGCACGCCCCACCTGGCATACGAGCAGTACTTC. Its protein product is CASTPHLAYEQYF.

The rearrangement joins TRBV9 to TRBJ2-3; unclear D gene. The length of the CDR3 is 16 residues. From germline, CDR1 is SGDLS and CDR2 YYNGEE. V lost 3 bases, J lost 0 bases, and 14 bases lay in between. The CDR3 here is CASSASSGSSTDTQYF. The CDR3, as DNA: TGTGCCAGCAGCGCCAGCTCCGGGTCTAGCACAGATACGCAGTATTTT.

This sequence joins TRBV9 and TRBJ1-3; TRBD1 aligns across 8 bases. The CDR3 extends over 16 amino acids. Losses at the gene ends were 0 bases for V and 0 bases for J; bases not matched to a gene: 2. Germline assignment: CDR1 SGDLS and CDR2 YYNGEE. The CDR3 DNA follows: TGTGCCAGCAGCGTAGGTGGGACAGGCTCTGGAAACACCATATATTTT. Translating it yields CASSVGGTGSGNTIYF. Supplemented by reference TRBV9 and TRBJ1-3, the full variable domain reads DSGVTQTPKHLITATGQRVTLRCSPRSGDLSVYWYQQSLDQGLQFLIQYYNGEERAKGNILERFSAQQFPDLHSELNLSSLELGDSALYFCASSVGGTGSGNTIYFGEGSWLTVV.

J is TRBJ2-3 and V is TRBV7-3; 7 positions agree with TRBD2. V lost 0 bases, J lost 2 bases, and 8 bases stayed unmatched. This CDR3 has 17 amino acids. Germline-derived CDR1 and CDR2 are SGHTA and FQGTGA. This CDR3 is CASSLTHMAGDTDTQYF. The CDR3 DNA reads TGTGCCAGCAGCTTAACCCACATGGCGGGAGACACAGATACGCAGTATTTT.

The gene calls are TRBV7-9 and TRBJ1-1; 7 nucleotides match TRBD1. The germline V gene encodes CDR1 SEHNR and CDR2 FQNEAQ (reference sequence). The CDR3 extends over 17 amino acids. Losses at the gene ends were 4 bases for V and 1 base for J; bases not matched to a gene: 12. CDR3 sequence (DNA): TGTGCCAGCAGCTCCGGCGGGGCTACAGGGGAGAACACTGAAGCTTTCTTT. Translated, it gives CASSSGGATGENTEAFF.

This chain uses TRBV6-5 with TRBJ2-7; maybe TRBD2 (5 bases). The CDR3 extends over 14 amino acids. Per the germline V gene, CDR1 is MNHEY and CDR2 is SVGAGI. The V end lost 0 bases, the J end lost 5 bases, and 11 bases lay between the germline ends. The CDR3: CASSYSWQRDEQYF. The CDR3 coding sequence is TGTGCCAGCAGTTACTCGTGGCAGAGGGACGAGCAGTACTTC.

The chain links TRBV29-1 to TRBJ2-2; 8 bases fit TRBD1. J was trimmed by 2 bases and V by 8 bases; bases with no gene match: 10. This CDR3 is built from 15 residues. Germline V gives CDR1 SQVTM, CDR2 ANQGSEA. The CDR3 DNA sequence: TGCAGCTCCAATGGACAGGGAGGTAACACCGGGGAGCTGTTTTTT. This sequence encodes CSSNGQGGNTGELFF.

The chain couples TRBV7-2 to TRBJ1-1; D perhaps matches TRBD1 (6 bases). V shed 7 bases and J shed 4 bases, with 19 bases lying between them. This CDR3 is built from 15 residues. Per the germline V gene, CDR1 is SGHTA and CDR2 is FQGNSA. CDR3 in amino acids: CASTRGGAVSTEAFF. The CDR3 nucleotides are TGTGCCAGCACCCGGGGGGGGGCTGTGAGCACTGAAGCTTTCTTT.

The rearrangement joins TRBV18 to TRBJ1-2, with D unclear. V was pared by 3 bases and J by 0 bases, with 5 bases between. Per the germline V gene, CDR1 is KGHSH and CDR2 is LQKENI. This CDR3 comprises 13 residues. CDR3 DNA sequence: TGTGCCAGCTCACCGGCAGCTAACTATGGCTACACCTTC. As protein: CASSPAANYGYTF.

The chain recombines TRBV7-7 with TRBJ2-1; 7 bases align to TRBD2. The CDR3 has 12 amino acids. Germline-derived CDR1 and CDR2 are SSHAT and FNYEAQ (reference sequence). V lost 4 bases and J lost 15; bases outside the gene matches: 9. CDR3 nucleotide sequence: TGTGCCAGCAGCTCCCGGGCGGGAGTATTGTTCTTC. This codes for CASSSRAGVLFF. Full variable domain (rest looked up from reference TRBV7-7 and TRBJ2-1): GAGVSQSPRYKVTKRGQDVTLRCDPISSHATLYWYQQALGQGPEFLTYFNYEAQPDKSGLPSDRFSAERPEGSISTLTIQRTEQRDSAMYRCASSSRAGVLFFGPGTRLTVL.

The chain combines TRBV19 with TRBJ2-7; D possibly corresponds to TRBD2 (5 bases). CDR3 length equals 15 residues. V lost 5 bases to trimming and J lost 0 bases, with 14 bases between them. Germline V CDR1 and CDR2: LNHDA, SQIVND (reference sequence). Here the CDR3 reads CASSPIGLFSYEQYF. Here the CDR3 DNA reads TGTGCCAGTAGTCCTATCGGACTGTTCTCCTACGAGCAGTACTTC.

This clone was detected only a few times. J is TRBJ2-7 and V is TRBV5-8; 10 bases fit TRBD1. The length of the CDR3 is 16 residues. The V segment lost 0 bases and the J segment 3 bases; nucleotides outside the gene matches: 6. Germline V lookup: CDR1 SGHTS, CDR2 YDEGEE. Here the CDR3 reads CASSLGPRDRGYEQYF. The CDR3, as DNA: TGTGCCAGCAGCTTGGGGCCCCGGGACAGGGGCTACGAGCAGTACTTC.

The J gene is TRBJ2-2, the V gene TRBV7-2; 7 bases map to TRBD2. Germline V lookup: CDR1 SGHTA, CDR2 FQGNSA. After removal of 1 base from V and 1 base from J, the junction contained 3 bases not matched to a gene. This CDR3 has 16 amino acids. The CDR3 sequence is CASSLGLAVNTGELFF. CDR3 nucleotides: TGTGCCAGCAGCTTAGGGCTAGCGGTGAACACCGGGGAGCTGTTTTTT. Combining the CDR3 with reference TRBV7-2 and TRBJ2-2 gives the whole variable domain GAGVSQSPSNKVTEKGKDVELRCDPISGHTALYWYRQSLGQGLEFLIYFQGNSAPDKSGLPSDRFSAERTGGSVSTLTIQRTQQEDSAVYLCASSLGLAVNTGELFFGEGSRLTVL.

This chain uses TRBV7-2 with TRBJ2-1; 10 nucleotides agree with TRBD2. This CDR3 has 17 residues. Germline CDR1 is SGHTA and CDR2 is FQGNSA. V lost 1 base to trimming and J lost 0 bases; unmatched junction nucleotides: 3. The CDR3 region is CASSLVGTSVSYNEQFF. CDR3 nucleotides: TGTGCCAGCAGCTTAGTTGGGACTAGCGTCTCCTACAATGAGCAGTTCTTC.